One sample yielded the 9 T cell receptor beta chains listed below, sequenced in a study of control samples from healthy donors and cancer patients. Profiled with immunoSEQ multiplex PCR; TCRdb holds only in-frame clones, not every one. The sample records fewer than 95,000 clones, around four fifths being singletons. The sequencing sample was made of blood. All receptors derive from a man aged 30-40 years in good health.

The V and J genes are TRBV30 and TRBJ1-3, with 7 nucleotides matching TRBD1. After removal of 0 bases from V and 0 bases from J, the junction contained 8 bases not matched to a gene. The CDR3 totals 17 residues. Germline V gives CDR1 GTSNPN, CDR2 SVGIG (reference sequence). CDR3 DNA: TGTGCCTGGAGTGTCTGGGCAGGGGGTTCCTCTGGAAACACCATATATTTT. This translates into CAWSVWAGGSSGNTIYF.

The rearrangement uses TRBV12-5 and TRBJ2-2; D perhaps matches TRBD2 (7 bases). V lost 0 bases, J lost 3 bases, and 11 bases lay in between. The CDR3 is 16 residues long. Looked up from germline, CDR1 is LGHNT and CDR2 is FRNRAP. The DNA of the CDR3 is TGTGCTAGTGGTTTGGTACCGGGGGGCGACACCGGGGAGCTGTTTTTT. Translated: CASGLVPGGDTGELFF.

This chain joins TRBV18 and TRBJ1-1; TRBD1 aligns across 12 bases. With V trimmed by 4 bases and J by 3 bases, 0 bases remained unmatched. The germline gives CDR1 KGHSH, CDR2 LQKENI. The CDR3 length is 14 residues. CDR3 region: CASSRDRGHTEAFF. CDR3 coding DNA: TGTGCCAGCTCACGGGACAGGGGGCACACTGAAGCTTTCTTT.

V usage is TRBV20-1 and J usage is TRBJ2-3; 8 bases fit TRBD1. The CDR3 is made up of 15 amino acids. V gave up 3 bases and J gave up 6 bases; unmatched junction bases: 11. CDR1 DFQATT and CDR2 SNEGSKA come from the germline V gene (reference sequence). The CDR3 loop is CSASDRGLGRDTQYF. The DNA for the CDR3 is TGCAGTGCTAGTGACAGGGGCTTGGGTAGGGATACGCAGTATTTT.

The table lists this clone with a count of one. This chain uses TRBV2 with TRBJ1-2; 10 bases are shared with TRBD1. The CDR3 is 14 residues long. Per germline, CDR1 SNHLY and CDR2 FYNNEI. The V and J ends lost 4 bases and 4 bases, in that order; junction bases with no gene match: 3. CDR3 DNA sequence: TGTGCCAGCAGTGGTGGACAGGGGGGCTATGGCTACACCTTC. Its protein is CASSGGQGGYGYTF.

The chain is built from TRBV3-1 (or the pseudogene TRBV3-2) and TRBJ1-4; D is possibly TRBD1 (5 bases). V was cut by 0 bases and J by 5 bases, with 10 bases left in between. This CDR3 contains 15 residues. Germline CDR1 is LGHDT and CDR2 is YNNKEL (reference sequence). The DNA for the CDR3 is TGTGCCAGCAGCCAAGAAGGGGCGAGAAATGAAAAACTGTTTTTT. Translating gives CASSQEGARNEKLFF.

The rearrangement links TRBV4-2 to TRBJ1-4; D possibly corresponds to TRBD1 (5 bases). The CDR3 consists of 15 residues. V was pared by 0 bases and J by 6 bases, with 11 bases between. Germline CDR1 is LGHNA and CDR2 is YNFKEQ. The CDR3 sequence is CASSQEGRVDEKLFF. The CDR3, as DNA: TGTGCCAGCAGCCAAGAGGGCAGGGTTGATGAAAAACTGTTTTTT.

This clone was observed a few times. The V call is TRBV11-1, the J call TRBJ1-1, with 8 bases lining up with TRBD1. J was trimmed by 4 bases and V by 4 bases; bases with no gene match: 2. Germline loops: CDR1 SGHAT, CDR2 FQDESV (reference sequence). This CDR3 comprises 13 residues. CDR3 residues: CASSSDRGTEAFF. The CDR3 region has the DNA TGTGCCAGCAGCTCTGACAGGGGCACTGAAGCTTTCTTT.

This clone has only a few counts. CDR3: CASGEGNSPLHF. The CDR3 DNA reads as TGCGCCAGCGGGGAGGGGAATTCACCCCTCCACTTT. The gene calls are TRBV10-1 and TRBJ1-6; maybe TRBD1 (5 bases). The CDR3 runs to 12 residues. V shed 8 bases and J shed 7 bases, with 9 bases lying between them. The germline CDR1 and CDR2 sequences are WNHNN and SYGVQD (reference sequence).